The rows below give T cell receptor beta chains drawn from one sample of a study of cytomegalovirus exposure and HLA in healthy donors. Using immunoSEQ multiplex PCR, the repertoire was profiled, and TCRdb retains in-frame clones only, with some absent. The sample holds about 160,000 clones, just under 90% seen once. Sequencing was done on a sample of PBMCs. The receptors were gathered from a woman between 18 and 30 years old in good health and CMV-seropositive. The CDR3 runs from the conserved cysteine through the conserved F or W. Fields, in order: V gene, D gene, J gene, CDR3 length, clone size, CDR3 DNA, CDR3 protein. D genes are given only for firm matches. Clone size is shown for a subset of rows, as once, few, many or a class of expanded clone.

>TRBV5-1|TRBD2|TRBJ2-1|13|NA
TGCGCCAGCAGACTAGCGGGAGCGGATGAGCAGTTCTTC
CASRLAGADEQFF
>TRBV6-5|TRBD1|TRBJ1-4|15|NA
TGTGCCAGCAGTTCGGGACAGGGAAGCAGTGAAAAACTGTTTTTT
CASSSGQGSSEKLFF
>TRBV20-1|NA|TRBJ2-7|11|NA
TGCAGTGCTAGATCCAGCGGCGAGCAGTACTTC
CSARSSGEQYF
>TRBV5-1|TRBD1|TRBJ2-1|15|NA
TGCGCCAGCAGCTTTGGACAGGGAACCTACAATGAGCAGTTCTTC
CASSFGQGTYNEQFF
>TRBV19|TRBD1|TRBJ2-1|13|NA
TGTGCCAGGAGACAGGGAAGGAGCAATGAGCAGTTCTTC
CARRQGRSNEQFF
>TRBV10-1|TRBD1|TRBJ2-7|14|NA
TGCGCCAGCAGTGAAGGGACAGGGGGCTACGAGCAGTACTTC
CASSEGTGGYEQYF
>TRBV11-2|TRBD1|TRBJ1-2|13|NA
TGTGCCAGCAGCTCTGACAGGGGGCGAGGCTACACCTTC
CASSSDRGRGYTF
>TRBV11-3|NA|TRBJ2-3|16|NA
TGTGCCAGCAGCTTAGATACGGGATATACCCCGAATACGCAGTATTTT
CASSLDTGYTPNTQYF
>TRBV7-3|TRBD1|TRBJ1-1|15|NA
TGTGCCAGCAGCATTGCCGGGACAGGTAACACTGAAGCTTTCTTT
CASSIAGTGNTEAFF
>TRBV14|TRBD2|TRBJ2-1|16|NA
TGTGCCAGCAGCCAAGCGGCGGGAGTGCTCTACAATGAGCAGTTCTTC
CASSQAAGVLYNEQFF
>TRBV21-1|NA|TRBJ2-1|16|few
TGTGCCAGCAGCCCTGAGGTAGTGGACTCCTACAATGAGCAGTTCTTC
CASSPEVVDSYNEQFF
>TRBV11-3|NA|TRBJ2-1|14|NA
TGTGCCAGCAGCTTAGTGCTAGCGAGCAATGAGCAGTTCTTC
CASSLVLASNEQFF
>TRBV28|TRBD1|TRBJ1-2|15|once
TGTGCCAGCAGCATCGGGACAGTAGCTAACTATGGCTACACCTTC
CASSIGTVANYGYTF
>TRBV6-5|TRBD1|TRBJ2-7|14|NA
TGTGCCAGCAGTCAAGTAGGGGGCCAATACGAGCAGTACTTC
CASSQVGGQYEQYF
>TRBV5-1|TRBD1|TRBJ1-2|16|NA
TGCGCCAGCAGCTTGGGACAGGGGAGAGGGGTCTATGGCTACACCTTC
CASSLGQGRGVYGYTF
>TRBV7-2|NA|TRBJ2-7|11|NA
TGTGCCAGCGCGGGCCACTACGAGCAGTACTTC
CASAGHYEQYF
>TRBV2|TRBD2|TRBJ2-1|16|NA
TGTGCCAGCAGTACACTTTTAGGACTAGCCGGCAATGAGCAGTTCTTC
CASSTLLGLAGNEQFF
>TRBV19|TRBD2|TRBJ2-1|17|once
TGTGCCAGTAGTAGGGATCTGGCTAGCGGGAGTGTGGATGAGCAGTTCTTC
CASSRDLASGSVDEQFF
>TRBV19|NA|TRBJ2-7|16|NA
TGTGCCAGTAGTATAGATCTTGGCAGGGAAGTCTACGAGCAGTACTTC
CASSIDLGREVYEQYF
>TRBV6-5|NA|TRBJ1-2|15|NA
TGTGCCAGCAGTCGATCGTGGACGGAGGTCTATGGCTACACCTTC
CASSRSWTEVYGYTF
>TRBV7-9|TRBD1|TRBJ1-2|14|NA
TGTGCCAGCAGCTTAGGCAGGGGGGACTATGGCTACACCTTC
CASSLGRGDYGYTF
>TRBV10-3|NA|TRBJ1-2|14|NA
TGTGCCATCTGGGCCAATACCCAGCCGGATGGCTACACCTTC
CAIWANTQPDGYTF